This T cell receptor beta chain was obtained from a study of CD8 T cells in ankylosing spondylitis. The CDR3 has 15 amino acids. V lost 1 base, J lost 4 bases, and 6 bases stayed unmatched. Study-level results: Disease-linked clones, CD8+, were relatively rare in peripheral blood. There was a TCR beta motif, made of eight highly homologous variants, that appeared characteristic of ankylosing spondylitis blood. Disease-linked clones reportedly showed significant enrichment in matched ankylosing spondylitis synovial fluid.

On this clonotype: Its antigen is as yet unknown.

TCRdb passed the 5' RACE reads through MiXCR, listing each CDR3 protein once. The sample holds 250,000 to 350,000 distinct CDR3 sequences, around 8% seen once. The TCR was taken from a male donor with ankylosing spondylitis. The rearrangement links TRBV12-3 or TRBV12-4 to TRBJ2-7, with 8 bases lining up with TRBD2. Sequencing was carried out using blood, either unsorted or a sorted T cell fraction (not recorded which). The chain's CDR3 is CASSLDGGRRYEQYF. As DNA, the CDR3 is TGTGCCAGCAGTTTAGACGGCGGGAGGAGATACGAGCAGTACTTC.